The T cell receptor (beta chain) described here comes from a study of blood T cell repertoires in COVID-19. The wider study: Nucleic acid was either cDNA or gDNA, and it came from T cells, B-cell-depleted T cells, or PBMCs.

Germline lookup yields CDR1 SQVTM and CDR2 ANQGSEA. The trim removed 1 base at V and 14 bases at J, leaving 5 bases unmatched. The CDR3 contains 11 residues. TCRdb's copy holds only in-frame clones and misses some; the assay was immunoSEQ multiplex PCR. The sample includes just over 200,000 clones, over 75% seen only once; the top ten take around 6.5%. The gene calls are TRBV29-1 and TRBJ1-2; 9 bases map to TRBD1. Sequencing used peripheral blood. The sequence was obtained from a man older than 75 with acute or convalescent COVID-19. DNA for the CDR3: TGCAGCGTTGAAGTGGACAGGGGAGATACCTTC. Translated: CSVEVDRGDTF.